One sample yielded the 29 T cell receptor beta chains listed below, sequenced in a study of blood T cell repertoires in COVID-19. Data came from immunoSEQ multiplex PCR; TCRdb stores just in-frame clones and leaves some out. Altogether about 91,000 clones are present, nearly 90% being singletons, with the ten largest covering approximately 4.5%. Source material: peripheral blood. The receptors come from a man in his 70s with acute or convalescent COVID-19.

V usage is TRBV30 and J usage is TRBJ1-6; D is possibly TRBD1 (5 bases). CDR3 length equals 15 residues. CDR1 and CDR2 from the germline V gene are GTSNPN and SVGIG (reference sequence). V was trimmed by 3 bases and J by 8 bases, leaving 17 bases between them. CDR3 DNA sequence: TGTGCCTGGAGCTCCGGGGGTAGGGGTGATTCACCCCTCCACTTT. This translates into CAWSSGGRGDSPLHF.

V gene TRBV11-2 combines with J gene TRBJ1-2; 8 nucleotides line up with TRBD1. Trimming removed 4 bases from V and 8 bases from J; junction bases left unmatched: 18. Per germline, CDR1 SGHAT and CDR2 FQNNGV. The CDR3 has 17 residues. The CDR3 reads CASSSSISAGGAKGYTF. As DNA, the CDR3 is TGTGCCAGCAGCTCCAGTATTTCCGCAGGGGGCGCGAAAGGCTACACCTTC.

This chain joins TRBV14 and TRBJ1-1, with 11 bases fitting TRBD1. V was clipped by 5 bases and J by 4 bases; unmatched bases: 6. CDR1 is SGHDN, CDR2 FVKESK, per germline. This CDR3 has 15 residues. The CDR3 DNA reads TGTGCCAGCAGCTCCCGGACAGGGGGCCTCACTGAAGCTTTCTTT. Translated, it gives CASSSRTGGLTEAFF.

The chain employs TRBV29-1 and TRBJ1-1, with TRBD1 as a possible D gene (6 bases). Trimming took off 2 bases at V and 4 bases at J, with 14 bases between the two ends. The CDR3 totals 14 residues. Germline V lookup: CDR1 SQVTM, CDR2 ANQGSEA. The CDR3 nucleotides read TGCAGCGTTGAACCCCGGGGGGCGTTCACTGAAGCTTTCTTT. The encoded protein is CSVEPRGAFTEAFF.

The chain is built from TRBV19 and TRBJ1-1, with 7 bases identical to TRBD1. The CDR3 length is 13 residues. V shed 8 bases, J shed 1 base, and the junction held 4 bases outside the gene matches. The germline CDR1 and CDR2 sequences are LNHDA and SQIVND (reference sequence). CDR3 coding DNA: TGTGCCAGTCAACGACAGGGGAACACTGAAGCTTTCTTT. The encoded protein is CASQRQGNTEAFF.

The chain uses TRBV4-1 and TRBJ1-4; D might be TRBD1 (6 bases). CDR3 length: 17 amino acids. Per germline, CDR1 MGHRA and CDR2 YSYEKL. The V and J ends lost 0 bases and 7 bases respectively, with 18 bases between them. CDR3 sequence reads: CASSQETTGPLGEKLFF. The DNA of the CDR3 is TGCGCCAGCAGCCAAGAAACCACAGGGCCACTCGGTGAAAAACTGTTTTTT.

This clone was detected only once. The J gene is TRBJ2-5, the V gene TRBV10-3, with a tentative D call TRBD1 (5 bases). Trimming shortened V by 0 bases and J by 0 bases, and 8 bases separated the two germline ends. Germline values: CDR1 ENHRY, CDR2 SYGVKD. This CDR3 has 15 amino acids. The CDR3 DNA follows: TGTGCCATCAGTGAGTCGTTAGGGGACCAAGAGACCCAGTACTTC. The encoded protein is CAISESLGDQETQYF.

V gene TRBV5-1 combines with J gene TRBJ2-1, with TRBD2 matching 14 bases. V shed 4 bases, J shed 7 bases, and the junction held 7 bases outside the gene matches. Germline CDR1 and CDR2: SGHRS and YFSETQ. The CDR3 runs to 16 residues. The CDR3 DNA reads TGCGCCAGCAGCGTTGGACTAGCGGGGGGTGAAAATGAGCAGTTCTTC. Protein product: CASSVGLAGGENEQFF. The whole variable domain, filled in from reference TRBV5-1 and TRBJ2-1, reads KAGVTQTPRYLIKTRGQQVTLSCSPISGHRSVSWYQQTPGQGLQFLFEYFSETQRNKGNFPGRFSGRQFSNSRSEMNVSTLELGDSALYLCASSVGLAGGENEQFFGPGTRLTVL.

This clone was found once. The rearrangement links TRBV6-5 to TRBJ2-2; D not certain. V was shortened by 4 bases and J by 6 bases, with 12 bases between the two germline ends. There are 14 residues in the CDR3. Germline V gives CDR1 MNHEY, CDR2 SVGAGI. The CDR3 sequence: CASSSGDPAGELFF. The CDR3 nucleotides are TGTGCCAGCAGTTCAGGTGACCCGGCCGGGGAGCTGTTTTTT.

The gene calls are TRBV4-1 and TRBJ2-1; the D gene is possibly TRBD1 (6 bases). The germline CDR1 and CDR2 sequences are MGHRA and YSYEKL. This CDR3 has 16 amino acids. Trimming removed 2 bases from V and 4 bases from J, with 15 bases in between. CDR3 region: CASSQPGTSFYNEQFF. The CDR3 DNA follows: TGCGCCAGCAGCCAACCCGGGACAAGCTTTTACAATGAGCAGTTCTTC.

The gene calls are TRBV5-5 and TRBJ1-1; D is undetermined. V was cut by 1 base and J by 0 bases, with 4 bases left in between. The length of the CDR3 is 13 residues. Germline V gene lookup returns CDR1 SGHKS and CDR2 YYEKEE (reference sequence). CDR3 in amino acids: CASSLSLNTEAFF. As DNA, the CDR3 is TGTGCCAGCAGCTTGAGCCTGAACACTGAAGCTTTCTTT.

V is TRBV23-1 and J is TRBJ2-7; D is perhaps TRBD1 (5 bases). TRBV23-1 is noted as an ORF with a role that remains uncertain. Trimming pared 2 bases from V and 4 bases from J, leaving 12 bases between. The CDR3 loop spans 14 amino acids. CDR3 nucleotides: TGCGCCAGCAGTCAAGGGGCACCCGGGTACGAGCAGTACTTC. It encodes CASSQGAPGYEQYF.

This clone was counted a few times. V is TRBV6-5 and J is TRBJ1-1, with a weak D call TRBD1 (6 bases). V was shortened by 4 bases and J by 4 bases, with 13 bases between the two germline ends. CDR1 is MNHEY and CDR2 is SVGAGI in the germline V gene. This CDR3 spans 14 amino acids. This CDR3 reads CASSSNGQTTEAFF. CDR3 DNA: TGTGCCAGCAGTTCCAACGGACAGACCACTGAAGCTTTCTTT.

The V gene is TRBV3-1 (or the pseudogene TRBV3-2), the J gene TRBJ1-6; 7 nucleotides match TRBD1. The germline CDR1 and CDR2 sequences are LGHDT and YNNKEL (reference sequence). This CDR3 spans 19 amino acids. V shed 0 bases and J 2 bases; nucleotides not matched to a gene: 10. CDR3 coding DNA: TGTGCCAGCAGCCAAGAAAAGGCGCCAGGGGGAACCTATAATTCACCCCTCCACTTT. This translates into CASSQEKAPGGTYNSPLHF.

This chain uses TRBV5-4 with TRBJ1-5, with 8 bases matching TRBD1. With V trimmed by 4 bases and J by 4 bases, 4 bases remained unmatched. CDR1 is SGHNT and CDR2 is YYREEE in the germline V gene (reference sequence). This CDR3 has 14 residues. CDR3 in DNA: TGTGCCAGCAGCCCCGGACAGGGAAATCAGCCCCAGCATTTT. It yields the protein CASSPGQGNQPQHF.

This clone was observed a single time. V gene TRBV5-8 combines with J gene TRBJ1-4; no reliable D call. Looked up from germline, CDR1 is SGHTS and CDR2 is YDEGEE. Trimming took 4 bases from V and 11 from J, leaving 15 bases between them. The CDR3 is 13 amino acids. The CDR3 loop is CASSPRVIGKLFF. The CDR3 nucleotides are TGTGCCAGCAGCCCTCGGGTGATCGGGAAACTGTTTTTT.

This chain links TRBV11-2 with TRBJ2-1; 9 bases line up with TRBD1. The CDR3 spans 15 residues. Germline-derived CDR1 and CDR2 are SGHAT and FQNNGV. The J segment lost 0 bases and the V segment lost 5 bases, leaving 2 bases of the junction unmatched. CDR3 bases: TGTGCCAGCAGCAAACAGGGGGCCTCCTACAATGAGCAGTTCTTC. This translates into CASSKQGASYNEQFF.

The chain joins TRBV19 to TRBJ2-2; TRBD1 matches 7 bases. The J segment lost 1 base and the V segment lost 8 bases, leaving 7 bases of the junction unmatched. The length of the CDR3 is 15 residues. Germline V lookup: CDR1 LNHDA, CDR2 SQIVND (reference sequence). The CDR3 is CASRPHRGNTGELFF. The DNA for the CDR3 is TGTGCCAGTCGCCCCCACAGGGGGAACACCGGGGAGCTGTTTTTT.

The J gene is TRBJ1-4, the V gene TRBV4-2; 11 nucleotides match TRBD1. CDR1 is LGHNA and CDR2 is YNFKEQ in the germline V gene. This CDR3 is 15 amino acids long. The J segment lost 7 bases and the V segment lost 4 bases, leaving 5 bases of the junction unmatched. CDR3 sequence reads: CASSPPGTGGEKLFF. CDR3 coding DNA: TGTGCCAGCAGCCCGCCCGGGACAGGGGGTGAAAAACTGTTTTTT.

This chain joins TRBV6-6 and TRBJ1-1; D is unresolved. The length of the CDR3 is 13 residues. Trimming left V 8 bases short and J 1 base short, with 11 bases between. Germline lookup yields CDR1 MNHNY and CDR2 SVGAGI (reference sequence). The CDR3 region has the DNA TGTGCCAGCGGCCAACTAACGAACACTGAAGCTTTCTTT. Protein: CASGQLTNTEAFF.

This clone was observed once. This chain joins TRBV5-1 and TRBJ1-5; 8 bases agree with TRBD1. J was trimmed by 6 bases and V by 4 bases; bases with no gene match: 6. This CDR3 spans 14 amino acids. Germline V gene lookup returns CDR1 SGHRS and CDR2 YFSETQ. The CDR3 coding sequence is TGCGCCAGCAGCCCAGGGGGCGCGGGTCAGCCCCAGCATTTT. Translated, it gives CASSPGGAGQPQHF. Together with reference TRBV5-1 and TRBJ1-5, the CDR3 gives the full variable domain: KAGVTQTPRYLIKTRGQQVTLSCSPISGHRSVSWYQQTPGQGLQFLFEYFSETQRNKGNFPGRFSGRQFSNSRSEMNVSTLELGDSALYLCASSPGGAGQPQHFGDGTRLSIL.

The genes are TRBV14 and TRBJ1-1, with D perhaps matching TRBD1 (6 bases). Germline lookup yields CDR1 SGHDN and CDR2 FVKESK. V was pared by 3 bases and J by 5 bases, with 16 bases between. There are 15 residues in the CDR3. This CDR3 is CASSHGTRAGTEAFF. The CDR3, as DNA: TGTGCCAGCAGCCACGGGACACGAGCGGGGACTGAAGCTTTCTTT.

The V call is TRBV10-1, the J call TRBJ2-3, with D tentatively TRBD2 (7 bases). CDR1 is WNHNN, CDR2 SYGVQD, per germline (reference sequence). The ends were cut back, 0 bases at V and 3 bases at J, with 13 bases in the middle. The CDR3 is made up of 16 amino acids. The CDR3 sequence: CASSESGGGSTDTQYF. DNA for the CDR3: TGCGCCAGCAGTGAGTCGGGCGGGGGCAGTACAGATACGCAGTATTTT.

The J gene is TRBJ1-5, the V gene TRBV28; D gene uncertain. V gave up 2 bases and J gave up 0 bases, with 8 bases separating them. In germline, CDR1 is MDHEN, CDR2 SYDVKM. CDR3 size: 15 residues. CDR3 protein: CASSLRAVSNQPQHF. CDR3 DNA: TGTGCCAGCAGTTTACGTGCAGTTAGCAATCAGCCCCAGCATTTT.

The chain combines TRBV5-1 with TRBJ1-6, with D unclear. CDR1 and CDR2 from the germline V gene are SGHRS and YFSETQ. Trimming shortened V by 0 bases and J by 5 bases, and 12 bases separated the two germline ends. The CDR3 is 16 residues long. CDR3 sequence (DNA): TGCGCCAGCAGCTTGGTTCCCCCAGACAATAATTCACCCCTCCACTTT. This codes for CASSLVPPDNNSPLHF.

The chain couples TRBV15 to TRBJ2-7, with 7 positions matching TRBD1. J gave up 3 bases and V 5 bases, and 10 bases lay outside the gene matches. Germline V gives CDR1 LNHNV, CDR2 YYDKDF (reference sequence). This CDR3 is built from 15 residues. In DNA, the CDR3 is TGTGCCACCAGCCTTCAGACAGGGTCGTTCTACGAGCAGTACGTC. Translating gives CATSLQTGSFYEQYV.

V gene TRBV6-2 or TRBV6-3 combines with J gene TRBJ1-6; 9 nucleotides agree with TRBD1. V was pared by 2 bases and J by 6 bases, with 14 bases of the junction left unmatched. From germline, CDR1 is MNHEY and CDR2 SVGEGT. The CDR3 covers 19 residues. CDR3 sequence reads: CASSYPRDRAVKGNSPLHF. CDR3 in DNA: TGTGCCAGCAGTTACCCCCGGGACAGGGCTGTAAAGGGTAATTCACCCCTCCACTTT.

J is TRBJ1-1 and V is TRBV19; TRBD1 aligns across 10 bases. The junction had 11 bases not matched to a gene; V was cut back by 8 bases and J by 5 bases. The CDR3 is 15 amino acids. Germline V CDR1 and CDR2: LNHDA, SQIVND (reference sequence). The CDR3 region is CASGPGQGMSTEAFF. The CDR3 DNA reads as TGTGCCAGTGGGCCGGGACAGGGGATGAGTACTGAAGCTTTCTTT. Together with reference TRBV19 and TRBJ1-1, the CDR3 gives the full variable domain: DGGITQSPKYLFRKEGQNVTLSCEQNLNHDAMYWYRQDPGQGLRLIYYSQIVNDFQKGDIAEGYSVSREKKESFPLTVTSAQKNPTAFYLCASGPGQGMSTEAFFGQGTRLTVV.

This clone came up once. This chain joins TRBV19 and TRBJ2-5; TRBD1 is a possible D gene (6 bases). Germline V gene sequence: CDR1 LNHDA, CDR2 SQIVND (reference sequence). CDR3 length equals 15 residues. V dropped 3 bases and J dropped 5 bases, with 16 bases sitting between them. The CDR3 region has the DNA TGTGCCAGTAGTATTTTCTGGGGGCAAGGGGAGACCCAGTACTTC. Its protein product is CASSIFWGQGETQYF.